What follows are 26 T cell receptor beta chains derived from one specimen sequenced in a study of T cell responses to AZD1222 COVID-19 vaccine. Sequencing used immunoSEQ multiplex PCR; TCRdb keeps in-frame clones, though not all of them. The data contain roughly 67,000 clones, 80% of them seen just once; the ten biggest clones take up 12%. Specimen: peripheral blood, collected on day 0 of AZD1222 vaccination. The origin of the receptors is an adult in good health.

V and J are TRBV19 and TRBJ2-2, with TRBD2 matching 8 bases. CDR1 and CDR2 from the germline V gene are LNHDA and SQIVND (reference sequence). With 7 bases clipped from V and 4 bases from J, the junction kept 8 bases outside the gene matches. There are 15 residues in the CDR3. The CDR3 DNA sequence: TGTGCCAGTATGCTCGGGGGGGCGGGCACCGGGGAGCTGTTTTTT. The encoded protein is CASMLGGAGTGELFF.

This clone showed up just a few times. V and J are TRBV7-9 and TRBJ1-2, with 11 bases aligning to TRBD1. After removal of 5 bases from V and 8 bases from J, the junction contained 4 bases not matched to a gene. This CDR3 is 13 amino acids long. CDR1 is SEHNR, CDR2 FQNEAQ, per germline (reference sequence). CDR3 region: CASSGQGAGGYTF. CDR3 nucleotide sequence: TGTGCCAGCAGCGGACAGGGGGCTGGAGGCTACACCTTC.

The chain combines TRBV9 with TRBJ1-3; D is ambiguous. The germline gives CDR1 SGDLS, CDR2 YYNGEE. Trimming stripped 4 bases from V and 9 bases from J, with 14 bases between. The CDR3 covers 13 residues. The CDR3 sequence: CASSRNREGTIYF. CDR3 nucleotides: TGTGCCAGCAGCCGAAATCGGGAGGGCACCATATATTTT.

Within the sample, this clone is medium-sized. V gene TRBV2 combines with J gene TRBJ2-1; D is unresolved. Germline V gives CDR1 SNHLY, CDR2 FYNNEI. Trimming shortened V by 2 bases and J by 10 bases, and 9 bases separated the two germline ends. The CDR3 runs 12 residues. CDR3 nucleotides: TGTGCCAGCAGTGAATGGAAGAGAGAGCAGTTCTTC. It encodes CASSEWKREQFF.

CDR3 loop: CASSARLAGPYNEQFF. CDR3 bases: TGTGCCAGCAGCGCACGACTAGCGGGGCCATACAATGAGCAGTTCTTC. The chain combines TRBV7-9 with TRBJ2-1, with 11 bases identical to TRBD2. This CDR3 comprises 16 residues. After removal of 5 bases from V and 4 bases from J, the junction contained 7 bases not matched to a gene. Looked up from germline, CDR1 is SEHNR and CDR2 is FQNEAQ (reference sequence).

This chain connects TRBV7-8 to TRBJ2-1, with D possibly being TRBD1 or TRBD2 (7 bases each). Trimming removed 0 bases from V and 9 bases from J, with 18 bases in between. The V gene's germline CDR1 is SGHVS and CDR2 FQNEAQ. This CDR3 spans 16 amino acids. Here the CDR3 reads CASSLAFRGGQGEQFF. CDR3 DNA: TGTGCCAGCAGCTTAGCTTTCAGGGGGGGCCAGGGTGAGCAGTTCTTC.

The chain has TRBV6-5 and TRBJ1-6, with TRBD1 matching 8 bases. With 7 bases clipped from V and 10 bases from J, the junction kept 6 bases outside the gene matches. The CDR3 consists of 13 residues. The V gene's germline CDR1 is MNHEY and CDR2 SVGAGI. As DNA, the CDR3 is TGTGCCAGCAAGGAACAGGGGGGGTCACCCCTCCACTTT. The encoded protein is CASKEQGGSPLHF.

This chain connects TRBV5-4 to TRBJ1-1; D unresolved. Trimming left V 2 bases short and J 1 base short, with 12 bases between. The V gene's germline CDR1 is SGHNT and CDR2 YYREEE (reference sequence). The CDR3 runs to 15 residues. This chain's CDR3 is CASSFVVGPNTEAFF. The CDR3, as DNA: TGTGCCAGCAGCTTTGTGGTAGGCCCGAACACTGAAGCTTTCTTT.

The rearrangement links TRBV7-9 to TRBJ1-1, with D perhaps TRBD1 (6 bases). Germline assignment: CDR1 SEHNR and CDR2 FQNEAQ (reference sequence). V was clipped by 5 bases and J by 6 bases, with 19 bases between them. CDR3 length equals 15 residues. This chain's CDR3 is CASSPHTGTTPEAFF. The CDR3 DNA reads TGTGCCAGCAGCCCCCACACCGGGACAACACCTGAAGCTTTCTTT. Looking up the rest from reference TRBV7-9 and TRBJ1-1 gives the full variable domain: DTGVSQNPRHKITKRGQNVTFRCDPISEHNRLYWYRQTLGQGPEFLTYFQNEAQLEKSRLLSDRFSAERPKGSFSTLEIQRTEQGDSAMYLCASSPHTGTTPEAFFGQGTRLTVV.

The chain has TRBV5-1 and TRBJ2-1; 14 nucleotides line up with TRBD2. V shed 4 bases, J shed 3 bases, and the junction held 6 bases outside the gene matches. CDR3 length equals 17 residues. Looked up from germline, CDR1 is SGHRS and CDR2 is YFSETQ. CDR3 coding DNA: TGCGCCAGCAGCCCGGGACTAGCGGGGGCCTACTACAATGAGCAGTTCTTC. Its protein product is CASSPGLAGAYYNEQFF.

The chain recombines TRBV13 with TRBJ2-7; no reliable D call. The V gene lost 8 bases and the J gene lost 2 bases, with 13 bases spanning the gap. The germline V gene encodes CDR1 PRHDT and CDR2 FYEKMQ (reference sequence). The CDR3 is 13 residues long. CDR3 in DNA: TGTGCCAGCGGACGAGACCCCACCTACGAGCAGTACTTC. Translation: CASGRDPTYEQYF.

The chain is built from TRBV30 and TRBJ2-6; maybe TRBD1 (5 bases). CDR3 length: 14 residues. The ends were cut back, 4 bases at V and 6 bases at J, with 13 bases in the middle. Germline V gives CDR1 GTSNPN, CDR2 SVGIG (reference sequence). For the CDR3, the DNA is TGTGCCTGGAATCAACAGGCATTGGCCAACGTCCTGACTTTC. This encodes CAWNQQALANVLTF.

The chain links TRBV12-5 to TRBJ1-5; 8 bases are a match to TRBD1. The CDR3 totals 16 residues. Germline V lookup: CDR1 LGHNT, CDR2 FRNRAP. The V segment lost 3 bases and the J segment 5 bases; nucleotides outside the gene matches: 9. DNA of the CDR3: TGTGCTAGTGGTTTTTCATCGACAGGGGTTTATCAGCCCCAGCATTTT. This translates into CASGFSSTGVYQPQHF. The full variable domain, completed using reference TRBV12-5 and TRBJ1-5, is DARVTQTPRHKVTEMGQEVTMRCQPILGHNTVFWYRQTMMQGLELLAYFRNRAPLDDSGMPKDRFSAEMPDATLATLKIQPSEPRDSAVYFCASGFSSTGVYQPQHFGDGTRLSIL.

The chain employs TRBV10-3 and TRBJ2-2; D might be TRBD2 (5 bases). This CDR3 has 13 residues. Germline V gives CDR1 ENHRY, CDR2 SYGVKD. The V end was cut by 7 bases, the J end by 8 bases, with 14 bases between. This CDR3 is CAIKAEVVGELFF. The CDR3, as DNA: TGTGCCATCAAGGCGGAGGTTGTGGGGGAGCTGTTTTTT.

This rearrangement joins TRBV7-9 to TRBJ2-3; 8 nucleotides align to TRBD1. Losses at the gene ends were 4 bases for V and 2 bases for J; bases not matched to a gene: 5. The V gene's germline CDR1 is SEHNR and CDR2 FQNEAQ (reference sequence). CDR3 length equals 15 residues. This CDR3 is CASSWGQAYTDTQYF. In DNA, the CDR3 is TGTGCCAGCAGCTGGGGACAGGCATACACAGATACGCAGTATTTT.

The V call is TRBV12-3 or TRBV12-4, the J call TRBJ1-6; possibly TRBD1 for D (6 bases). The CDR3 is 13 amino acids. Trimming left V 6 bases short and J 13 bases short, with 16 bases between. The CDR3 spells CASSRGLPAPLHF. For the CDR3, the DNA is TGTGCCAGCAGCCGGGGGCTCCCGGCGCCCCTCCACTTT.

The chain employs TRBV28 and TRBJ1-5, with 8 bases aligning to TRBD1. Germline CDR1 reads MDHEN; CDR2 reads SYDVKM. CDR3 length: 15 amino acids. The V gene end was trimmed by 3 bases and the J gene end by 4 bases; junction bases not matched to a gene: 5. CDR3 in DNA: TGTGCCAGCAGTTTGTTAACAGGGGGAAATCAGCCCCAGCATTTT. Amino acids: CASSLLTGGNQPQHF. Drawing the rest from reference TRBV28 and TRBJ1-5, the complete variable domain is DVKVTQSSRYLVKRTGEKVFLECVQDMDHENMFWYRQDPGLGLRLIYFSYDVKMKEKGDIPEGYSVSREKKERFSLILESASTNQTSMYLCASSLLTGGNQPQHFGDGTRLSIL.

The chain is built from TRBV16 and TRBJ2-3; 8 bases match TRBD1. The V segment lost 4 bases and the J segment 2 bases; nucleotides outside the gene matches: 2. The germline CDR1 and CDR2 sequences are KGHSY and FQNENV. The length of the CDR3 is 14 residues. The DNA of the CDR3 is TGTGCCAGCAGCCCGACAGGGGTCACAGATACGCAGTATTTT. It codes for CASSPTGVTDTQYF.

V gene TRBV2 combines with J gene TRBJ1-3; D is unresolved. Germline CDR1 reads SNHLY; CDR2 reads FYNNEI. The CDR3 runs to 12 residues. Trimming took off 8 bases at V and 4 bases at J, with 9 bases between the two ends. The CDR3 here is CASSQGGNTIYF. The CDR3, as DNA: TGTGCCAGCTCCCAAGGGGGAAACACCATATATTTT.

The chain links TRBV11-2 to TRBJ1-1; 10 bases match TRBD1. CDR3 length: 14 amino acids. Germline V gene sequence: CDR1 SGHAT, CDR2 FQNNGV. The trim removed 4 bases at V and 12 bases at J, leaving 11 bases unmatched. CDR3 bases: TGTGCCAGCAGCTCGTCGGACAGGGGGGATCAAACTTTCTTT. Translating it yields CASSSSDRGDQTFF.

Ten or more counts support this clone. This chain joins TRBV7-2 and TRBJ1-6; D gene ambiguous. Germline CDR1 and CDR2: SGHTA and FQGNSA. V was pared by 5 bases and J by 9 bases, with 29 bases between. This CDR3 region has 19 residues. The CDR3 bases are TGTGCCAGCAGCCGCGACTTAGGGTTTGCAGCCACAAAGGGTTCACCCCTCCACTTT. It translates to CASSRDLGFAATKGSPLHF.

Only a few counts were recorded for this clone. This chain links TRBV5-1 with TRBJ1-2; D is unclear. The germline V gene has CDR1 SGHRS and CDR2 YFSETQ. V was clipped by 4 bases and J by 0 bases, with 13 bases between them. The CDR3 extends over 15 amino acids. The CDR3 here is CASSPELDSNYGYTF. The DNA for the CDR3 is TGCGCCAGCAGCCCCGAACTCGACTCTAACTATGGCTACACCTTC.

The genes are TRBV18 and TRBJ2-3; no clear D. Germline V gene lookup returns CDR1 KGHSH and CDR2 LQKENI. V lost 4 bases to trimming and J lost 1 base, with 9 bases between them. This CDR3 has 14 amino acids. CDR3 sequence: CASSLAVRTDTQYF. The CDR3 nucleotides read TGTGCCAGCTCACTGGCCGTGCGCACAGATACGCAGTATTTT.

The chain joins TRBV6-6 to TRBJ1-2; D perhaps matches TRBD1 (5 bases). Trimming took 2 bases from V and 6 from J, leaving 13 bases between them. The germline V gene has CDR1 MNHNY and CDR2 SVGAGI (reference sequence). The CDR3 covers 14 residues. CDR3 DNA sequence: TGTGCCAGCAGTTACGCCTTTCAGGGAGATGGCTACACCTTC. Its protein product is CASSYAFQGDGYTF.

This clone was found a few times. The CDR3 loop is CASSLGTANTEAFF. CDR3 bases: TGTGCCAGCAGTTTAGGGACGGCGAACACTGAAGCTTTCTTT. The V and J genes are TRBV6-5 and TRBJ1-1, with D perhaps TRBD1 (5 bases). The CDR3 length is 14 residues. V was clipped by 4 bases and J by 1 base, with 10 bases between them. CDR1 is MNHEY, CDR2 SVGAGI, per germline.

The CDR3 DNA sequence: TGCGCCAGCAGCCCCCGGGACCTCGGACTAGTCGGCACTGAAGCTTTCTTT. The encoded protein is CASSPRDLGLVGTEAFF. The chain employs TRBV4-1 and TRBJ1-1, with D tentatively TRBD1 (5 bases). The V end lost 4 bases, the J end lost 4 bases, and 22 bases lay between the germline ends. CDR3 length: 17 residues. Germline V gives CDR1 MGHRA, CDR2 YSYEKL.